The table lists the clone carrying this T cell receptor beta chain with a few counts. This sample is part of a study of cytomegalovirus exposure and HLA in healthy donors. The V gene lost 2 bases and the J gene lost 5 bases, with 16 bases spanning the gap. CDR3 length: 15 residues. Germline assignment: CDR1 SGHRS and CDR2 YFSETQ. Primers included in the PCR were 60 Vbeta and 13 Jbeta primers. Here immunoSEQ multiplex PCR was the method, and the copy in TCRdb shows in-frame clones only, minus some. Among over 50,000 clones listed, 65% to 80% were seen once. The V call is TRBV5-1, the J call TRBJ1-1; D may be TRBD1 (5 bases). The TCR comes from a man aged 35 to 55 in good health and CMV-seropositive. Sequencing input: PBMCs. CDR3 region: CASSLRGGILTEAFF. The CDR3 coding sequence is TGCGCCAGCAGCTTACGGGGGGGGATATTGACTGAAGCTTTCTTT.